Following are 16 T cell receptor beta chains from one sample sequenced in a study of CD8+ T cells in alopecia areata. Treatment noted: oral pan-JAK inhibitor, 5-10 mg twice daily. In each case, RNA was isolated and then reverse transcribed into cDNA as the sequencing template. Measured with immunoSEQ multiplex PCR; TCRdb has only the in-frame clones, and not every one. The table includes a few hundred thousand clones, approximately 40% detected once. The material was CD4+ T cells sorted from blood, obtained at approximately week 36, from a patient treated with tofacitinib. The receptors were sampled from a human donor with alopecia areata.

In DNA form, the CDR3 reads TGTGCCAGCAGGAGGACAGGGGTTGGCTACACCTTC. Translation gives CASRRTGVGYTF. This sequence joins TRBV27 and TRBJ1-2; 9 bases fit TRBD1. Losses at the gene ends were 6 bases for V and 7 bases for J; bases not matched to a gene: 3. The CDR3 runs to 12 residues. The germline gives CDR1 MNHEY, CDR2 SMNVEV (reference sequence).

The V call is TRBV6-5, the J call TRBJ2-1; D call uncertain. This CDR3 comprises 15 residues. V was trimmed by 2 bases and J by 6 bases, leaving 14 bases between them. Per the germline V gene, CDR1 is MNHEY and CDR2 is SVGAGI. CDR3 in DNA: TGTGCCAGCAGTTACCTAGGGATTTGGGCCAATGAGCAGTTCTTC. This sequence encodes CASSYLGIWANEQFF.

This clone was counted between two and nine times. V usage is TRBV30 and J usage is TRBJ1-4; perhaps TRBD1 as D (6 bases). The CDR3 totals 15 residues. V lost 3 bases, J lost 5 bases, and 16 bases lay in between. CDR1 and CDR2 from the germline V gene are GTSNPN and SVGIG (reference sequence). CDR3 in DNA: TGTGCCTGGAGGGCCGGGGAACAGGGCAATGAAAAACTGTTTTTT. Its protein is CAWRAGEQGNEKLFF.

The chain combines TRBV4-1 with TRBJ2-1; tentatively, D is TRBD2 (6 bases). The CDR3 length is 17 residues. Germline V CDR1 and CDR2: MGHRA, YSYEKL. Trimming pared 5 bases from V and 8 bases from J, leaving 25 bases between. The CDR3 sequence: CASSSTQTRAHGDEQFF. Here the CDR3 DNA reads TGCGCCAGCAGCTCCACCCAGACTAGGGCCCATGGGGATGAGCAGTTCTTC.

The genes are TRBV4-1 and TRBJ2-7; 7 bases agree with TRBD2. With 4 bases clipped from V and 0 bases from J, the junction kept 12 bases outside the gene matches. The CDR3 runs 17 residues. Per germline, CDR1 MGHRA and CDR2 YSYEKL. For the CDR3, the DNA is TGCGCCAGCAGCCCTTACTCTACCGGGACTAACTCCTACGAGCAGTACTTC. It is translated as CASSPYSTGTNSYEQYF.

This chain joins TRBV29-1 and TRBJ1-2, with TRBD1 matching over 9 bases. The J segment lost 5 bases and the V segment lost 2 bases, leaving 9 bases of the junction unmatched. From germline, CDR1 is SQVTM and CDR2 ANQGSEA. The CDR3 has 15 amino acids. The CDR3 coding sequence is TGCAGCGTTGAATTTTTGGGACAGGGCACTTATGGCTACACCTTC. Translating gives CSVEFLGQGTYGYTF.

This clone was seen only a few times. The chain uses TRBV7-3 and TRBJ2-6; D not resolved. The CDR3 runs 16 residues. CDR1 is SGHTA, CDR2 FQGTGA, per germline. Trimming removed 2 bases from V and 0 bases from J, with 8 bases in between. The CDR3 is CASSLGDSSGANVLTF. Written as DNA, the CDR3 is TGTGCCAGCAGCTTAGGAGACTCCTCTGGGGCCAACGTCCTGACTTTC.

The chain has TRBV30 and TRBJ2-3; 7 nucleotides line up with TRBD2. Germline trimming cut 4 bases from V and 2 bases from J; bases unmatched to any gene: 3. Per the germline V gene, CDR1 is GTSNPN and CDR2 is SVGIG (reference sequence). This CDR3 comprises 13 residues. CDR3 in amino acids: CAWTSGLTDTQYF. CDR3 coding DNA: TGTGCCTGGACTAGCGGCCTCACAGATACGCAGTATTTT.

The chain has TRBV29-1 and TRBJ2-3; no definite D call. The CDR3 totals 12 residues. Germline values: CDR1 SQVTM, CDR2 ANQGSEA. The V gene lost 7 bases and the J gene lost 2 bases, with 10 bases spanning the gap. DNA of the CDR3: TGCAGCGAGGTGACCAACACAGATACGCAGTATTTT. Translating it yields CSEVTNTDTQYF.

This chain connects TRBV7-3 to TRBJ2-1, with 7 positions matching TRBD2. The V and J ends lost 4 bases and 7 bases, in that order; junction bases with no gene match: 10. The CDR3 has 15 amino acids. The germline gives CDR1 SGHTA, CDR2 FQGTGA. CDR3 nucleotides: TGTGCCAGCAGCTCGAGCGGGAAAAGGTTGAATGAGCAGTTCTTC. As protein: CASSSSGKRLNEQFF.

The V and J genes are TRBV5-6 and TRBJ2-7; D possibly matches TRBD1 or TRBD2 (5 bases each). Germline values: CDR1 SGHDT, CDR2 YYEEEE. Trimming cost V 5 bases and J 2 bases, with 11 bases left between them. This CDR3 is built from 13 residues. CDR3 in amino acids: CASSRDLAYEQYF. In DNA, the CDR3 is TGTGCCAGCAGTCGGGACCTAGCCTACGAGCAGTACTTC.

This clone was seen more than once but under ten times. This sequence joins TRBV6-5 and TRBJ1-5; D unresolved. Per germline, CDR1 MNHEY and CDR2 SVGAGI. V lost 5 bases, J lost 1 base, and 9 bases lay in between. This CDR3 is built from 14 residues. CDR3 sequence: CASSTLDSNQPQHF. The CDR3 DNA reads as TGTGCCAGCAGTACCCTAGACAGCAATCAGCCCCAGCATTTT.

V usage is TRBV30 and J usage is TRBJ2-3; 8 positions agree with TRBD2. Germline CDR1 and CDR2: GTSNPN and SVGIG (reference sequence). CDR3 length: 15 amino acids. Trimming cost V 5 bases and J 4 bases; bases outside gene matches: 11. CDR3 region: CAWATAGEPADTQYF. CDR3 DNA: TGTGCCTGGGCTACAGCGGGAGAGCCTGCAGATACGCAGTATTTT.

This chain joins TRBV9 and TRBJ2-3, with 9 bases matching TRBD2. CDR1 and CDR2 from the germline V gene are SGDLS and YYNGEE. The J segment lost 6 bases and the V segment lost 0 bases, leaving 8 bases of the junction unmatched. This CDR3 is built from 16 residues. In DNA form, the CDR3 reads TGTGCCAGCAGCGTAGGACCAGCGGGAGGTGTGGATACGCAGTATTTT. Translated, it gives CASSVGPAGGVDTQYF.

This rearrangement joins TRBV11-2 to TRBJ2-6; D ambiguous. This CDR3 spans 15 amino acids. CDR1 and CDR2 from the germline V gene are SGHAT and FQNNGV. V shed 5 bases and J shed 1 base, with 9 bases lying between them. The CDR3 DNA is TGTGCCAGCAGCCTCGGCCCGTCTGGGGCCAACGTCCTGACTTTC. Encoded protein: CASSLGPSGANVLTF. The full variable domain, rest sourced from reference TRBV11-2 and TRBJ2-6, is EAGVAQSPRYKIIEKRQSVAFWCNPISGHATLYWYQQILGQGPKLLIQFQNNGVVDDSQLPKDRFSAERLKGVDSTLKIQPAKLEDSAVYLCASSLGPSGANVLTFGAGSRLTVL.

V and J are TRBV10-3 and TRBJ2-5; D is possibly TRBD2 (5 bases). This CDR3 is built from 15 residues. Germline-derived CDR1 and CDR2 are ENHRY and SYGVKD. Trimming took off 0 bases at V and 4 bases at J, with 12 bases between the two ends. CDR3 region: CAISESIVSGETQYF. The DNA of the CDR3 is TGTGCCATCAGTGAGTCGATAGTCAGCGGAGAGACCCAGTACTTC.